Presented here are 21 T cell receptor beta chains from one specimen sequenced in a study of cytomegalovirus exposure and HLA in healthy donors. The PCR was carried out with 60 Vbeta primers and 13 Jbeta primers. Assay: immunoSEQ multiplex PCR; the TCRdb copy retains only in-frame clones and omits some. The sample carries 100,000 or so clones, approximately 81% recorded once. Sequences were obtained from PBMCs. All receptors come from a female donor in good health and CMV-seropositive.

This clone occurred a few times. This chain connects TRBV4-1 to TRBJ2-7; TRBD1 is a possible D gene (6 bases). The germline gives CDR1 MGHRA, CDR2 YSYEKL. V lost 0 bases, J lost 1 base, and 10 bases lay in between. CDR3 length: 15 amino acids. The chain's CDR3 is CASSQDGTTSYEQYF. In nucleotides, the CDR3 is TGCGCCAGCAGCCAAGATGGGACAACGTCCTACGAGCAGTACTTC.

V gene TRBV6-5 combines with J gene TRBJ1-5, with D possibly being TRBD1 (5 bases). The CDR3 runs to 14 residues. V gave up 5 bases and J gave up 6 bases, with 14 bases separating them. CDR1 is MNHEY, CDR2 SVGAGI, per germline. CDR3 coding DNA: TGTGCCAGCAGTCCGGACATCTTGGCTCAGCCCCAGCATTTT. Its translation: CASSPDILAQPQHF.

Only a few counts were recorded for this clone. V usage is TRBV27 and J usage is TRBJ1-1; D may be TRBD1 (5 bases). The V and J ends lost 0 bases and 0 bases respectively, with 11 bases between them. The CDR3 contains 16 residues. Germline CDR1 and CDR2: MNHEY and SMNVEV (reference sequence). Written as DNA, the CDR3 is TGTGCCAGCAGTTTATCGGGACGGAGGGTGAACACTGAAGCTTTCTTT. This encodes CASSLSGRRVNTEAFF.

The CDR3 loop is CASSPGGAVARDTEAFF. DNA for the CDR3: TGCGCCAGCAGCCCGGGTGGAGCGGTAGCTCGGGACACTGAAGCTTTCTTT. This chain joins TRBV5-1 and TRBJ1-1; D gene uncertain. The CDR3 is made up of 17 amino acids. Germline V lookup: CDR1 SGHRS, CDR2 YFSETQ. V was pared by 4 bases and J by 3 bases, with 22 bases between.

The J gene is TRBJ1-5, the V gene TRBV2; D uncertain. V was pared by 2 bases and J by 0 bases, with 8 bases between. Germline V lookup: CDR1 SNHLY, CDR2 FYNNEI. The CDR3 spans 15 residues. The DNA for the CDR3 is TGTGCCAGCAGTGAAAGGAGCCATAGCAATCAGCCCCAGCATTTT. Translating gives CASSERSHSNQPQHF.

This clone was counted a few times. The rearrangement uses TRBV14 and TRBJ1-6; D unclear. CDR1 and CDR2 (germline): SGHDN, FVKESK. The V and J ends lost 2 bases and 14 bases respectively, with 13 bases between them. The CDR3 is 13 amino acids. CDR3 sequence reads: CASSQNRLVALHF. The DNA of the CDR3 is TGTGCCAGCAGCCAAAACCGACTTGTGGCCCTCCACTTT.

The gene calls are TRBV13 and TRBJ2-5; 12 bases are shared with TRBD2. The tail of the sequence fits TRBJ2-7 better, so the J call may be wrong. This CDR3 is built from 17 residues. Germline assignment: CDR1 PRHDT and CDR2 FYEKMQ (reference sequence). The chain's CDR3 is CASSRPPLAGGPGEQYF. CDR3 sequence (DNA): TGTGCCAGCAGTCGTCCGCCCCTAGCGGGAGGGCCCGGCGAGCAGTACTTC.

The chain combines TRBV7-2 with TRBJ1-2, with no clear D. Trimming cost V 0 bases and J 4 bases, with 12 bases left between them. Germline V gives CDR1 SGHTA, CDR2 FQGNSA. The CDR3 loop spans 15 amino acids. The DNA for the CDR3 is TGTGCCAGCAGCTTAGCTTTAAGTGCGGGCTATGGCTACACCTTC. It codes for CASSLALSAGYGYTF.

The rearrangement uses TRBV5-3 and TRBJ1-6; perhaps TRBD1 as D (6 bases). TRBV5-3 is an ORF, and what it does is uncertain. The CDR3 sequence is 13 residues long. V gave up 3 bases and J gave up 12 bases, with 13 bases separating them. In DNA, the CDR3 is TGTGCCAGAAGCTGCCGACAGGATCTACCCCTCCACTTT. Translated: CARSCRQDLPLHF.

The chain is built from TRBV5-1 and TRBJ2-7; D is perhaps TRBD2 (6 bases). Germline values: CDR1 SGHRS, CDR2 YFSETQ. This CDR3 comprises 11 residues. V lost 5 bases, J lost 6 bases, and 9 bases lay in between. CDR3 in DNA: TGCGCCAGCAGGGAGGGTGGCGAGCAGTACTTC. Protein product: CASREGGEQYF.

This chain connects TRBV2 to TRBJ1-2, with 8 bases identical to TRBD1. Germline trimming cut 2 bases from V and 7 bases from J; bases unmatched to any gene: 15. CDR1 is SNHLY and CDR2 is FYNNEI in the germline V gene. CDR3 length: 17 residues. This CDR3 is CASSELGTGIVSGGYTF. CDR3 coding DNA: TGTGCCAGCAGTGAATTGGGGACAGGAATCGTGTCTGGTGGCTACACCTTC.

The V call is TRBV27, the J call TRBJ2-7, with TRBD2 identical over 13 bases. From germline, CDR1 is MNHEY and CDR2 SMNVEV (reference sequence). With V trimmed by 8 bases and J by 2 bases, 0 bases remained unmatched. The CDR3 extends over 13 amino acids. CDR3 DNA sequence: TGTGCCAGCGGGACTAGCGGGGCCTACGAGCAGTACTTC. Protein: CASGTSGAYEQYF.

The chain carries TRBV4-2 and TRBJ2-1, with D perhaps matching TRBD2 (5 bases). CDR1 is LGHNA, CDR2 YNFKEQ, per germline. The CDR3 extends over 17 amino acids. V dropped 4 bases and J dropped 1 base, with 17 bases sitting between them. The CDR3 spells CASSPSPLATSYNEQFF. CDR3 coding DNA: TGTGCCAGCAGCCCCAGTCCCCTAGCCACTTCCTACAATGAGCAGTTCTTC.

This clone appeared a single time. The V gene is TRBV7-2, the J gene TRBJ1-3; TRBD1 might be the D (6 bases). Germline V CDR1 and CDR2: SGHTA, FQGNSA. The CDR3 runs 16 residues. V lost 0 bases and J 4 bases, leaving 13 bases between the germline ends. The CDR3 here is CASSLAGTLPGNTIYF. The CDR3, as DNA: TGTGCCAGCAGCTTAGCCGGGACACTTCCAGGAAACACCATATATTTT.

J is TRBJ2-1 and V is TRBV30; 7 nucleotides line up with TRBD1. The CDR3 has 13 amino acids. V was clipped by 0 bases and J by 9 bases; unmatched bases: 5. The germline V gene has CDR1 GTSNPN and CDR2 SVGIG (reference sequence). The CDR3 is CAWSVERQGEQFF. CDR3 DNA: TGTGCCTGGAGTGTAGAAAGACAGGGTGAGCAGTTCTTC.

The chain links TRBV7-6 to TRBJ2-7, with unresolved D. V was clipped by 0 bases and J by 3 bases, with 6 bases between them. The CDR3 is made up of 13 amino acids. The germline V gene encodes CDR1 SGHVS and CDR2 FNYEAQ. CDR3 sequence: CASSLATNYEQYF. The CDR3 DNA sequence: TGTGCCAGCAGCTTAGCGACAAACTACGAGCAGTACTTC.

The V and J genes are TRBV5-1 and TRBJ2-7, with D possibly matching TRBD2 (6 bases). CDR1 and CDR2 (germline): SGHRS, YFSETQ. The CDR3 is 12 amino acids. V gave up 7 bases and J gave up 2 bases, with 10 bases separating them. CDR3 DNA: TGCGCCAGCGCGGGGATAACCTACGAGCAGTACTTC. It encodes CASAGITYEQYF.

J is TRBJ2-1 and V is TRBV6-4; 9 bases map to TRBD2. J gave up 6 bases and V 0 bases, and 6 bases lay outside the gene matches. The CDR3 is 16 amino acids. Germline CDR1 reads MRHNA; CDR2 reads SNTAGT. CDR3 nucleotide sequence: TGTGCCAGCAGTGACTCCGCTAGCGGGGCAGGCAATGAGCAGTTCTTC. This gives the protein CASSDSASGAGNEQFF.

CDR3 bases: TGTGCCTGGAGTGTAAGGGGAAACACCGGGGAGCTGTTTTTT. Protein sequence: CAWSVRGNTGELFF. This rearrangement joins TRBV30 to TRBJ2-2; TRBD1 is a possible D gene (5 bases). V lost 0 bases and J lost 2, with 7 bases in between. Germline-derived CDR1 and CDR2 are GTSNPN and SVGIG (reference sequence). This CDR3 has 14 amino acids.

The V gene is TRBV7-9, the J gene TRBJ1-4; D remains unclear. Germline assignment: CDR1 SEHNR and CDR2 FQNEAQ (reference sequence). CDR3 length equals 15 residues. Between the trimmed V and J ends, which lost 0 bases and 3 bases, there was a span of 8 bases. CDR3 sequence (DNA): TGTGCCAGCAGCTTAGCGCCGGGATCTAATGAAAAACTGTTTTTT. Its translation: CASSLAPGSNEKLFF.

The rearrangement links TRBV19 to TRBJ1-4; 7 bases agree with TRBD1. Germline values: CDR1 LNHDA, CDR2 SQIVND (reference sequence). This CDR3 comprises 13 residues. The trim removed 5 bases at V and 11 bases at J, leaving 8 bases unmatched. The chain's CDR3 is CASSALGTVKLFF. The CDR3 bases are TGTGCCAGTAGTGCCCTCGGGACAGTTAAACTGTTTTTT.